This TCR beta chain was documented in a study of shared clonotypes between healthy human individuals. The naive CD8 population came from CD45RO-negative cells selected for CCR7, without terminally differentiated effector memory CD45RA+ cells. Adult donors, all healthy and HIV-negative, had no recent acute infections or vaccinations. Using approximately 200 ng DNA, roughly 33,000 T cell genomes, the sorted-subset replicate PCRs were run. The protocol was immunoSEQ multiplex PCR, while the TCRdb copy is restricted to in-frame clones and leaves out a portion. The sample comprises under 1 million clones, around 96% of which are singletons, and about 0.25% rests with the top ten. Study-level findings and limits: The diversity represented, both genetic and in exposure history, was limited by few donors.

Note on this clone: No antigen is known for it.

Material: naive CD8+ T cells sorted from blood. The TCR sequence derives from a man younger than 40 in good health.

DNA of the CDR3: TGTGCCAGCGAGCGAGGGCAGGGGCTCTACGAGCAGTACTTC. This translates into CASERGQGLYEQYF. This sequence joins TRBV28 and TRBJ2-7; a possible D gene is TRBD1 (6 bases). There are 14 residues in the CDR3. The V gene's germline CDR1 is MDHEN and CDR2 SYDVKM. V was cut by 8 bases and J by 3 bases, with 17 bases left in between.